This TCR beta chain was captured in a study of regulatory T cells in long-lasting Graves disease. The time point denotes: newly diagnosed GD, antithyroid drugs for less than 3 months. PBMCs provided the RNA from which the TCR library was made. The authors built TCR beta libraries using iRepertoire HTBI primers and Arm-PCR of CDR3 regions. TCRdb re-called the multiplex PCR reads with MiXCR, one entry per CDR3 protein. This table has 620,000 or so distinct CDR3 sequences, roughly 15% appearing once. The same sample was also studied in work on T cells in Graves' hyperthyroidism and ophthalmopathy.

Sequenced material: peripheral blood mononuclear cells (PBMCs), taken at new diagnosis, from a patient treated with antithyroid drugs. This TCR was recovered from a woman in her twenties or thirties with Graves disease.

The CDR3 coding sequence is TGCAGTGCTAGCCCGACTAGCGGCTACAATGAGCAGTTCTTC. This gives the protein CSASPTSGYNEQFF. V usage is TRBV20-1 and J usage is TRBJ2-1; TRBD2 matches 9 bases. With V trimmed by 3 bases and J by 3 bases, 3 bases remained unmatched. CDR3 size: 14 residues. Germline V lookup: CDR1 DFQATT, CDR2 SNEGSKA (reference sequence).